Given below is one TCR beta chain in context. This clonotype was seen a few times. What antigen it recognizes has not been identified. The sample holds no much larger clone one base away, and base qualities are not on file. The data were taken from a study of spatial heterogeneity in lung cancer (dated by TCRdb to between 2019 and 2020). Some background on the complete study: More beta-chain than alpha-chain transcripts were consistently detected, likely reflecting higher beta-chain transcript abundance. In the raw uncorrected reads, each unique combination of TCR and UMI appeared more than ten times on average. At surgery, both alpha and beta chains were TCR-sequenced in over 200 tumor regions, approximately 64 matched nontumor lung samples and over 50 PBMC samples. In non-small cell lung cancer, the study made a quantitative comparison of TCR alpha and beta repertoires among multiple tumor regions, matched nontumor lung and blood. Nonsynonymous mutation counts, determined by whole-exome sequencing of tumor tissue, were related to TCR repertoire features. TCR transcript counts in tumor regions correlated strongly with a T cell transcriptional module score from matched bulk RNA-seq.

Libraries were prepared through 5' RACE. Reads for this sample came from a NextSeq 500. In the TCR library protocol, a unique molecular identifier was attached to each TCR cDNA molecule so that PCR and sequencing errors could be corrected. Per the original workflow: TCR identification, UMI-based error correction and CDR3 extraction were all carried out with Decombinator tools. TCRs above a frequency of 2 per 1,000, corresponding to the top 1% of the tumor frequency distribution, were defined as expanded. Expanded tumor TCRs statistically deemed absent (corrected P<0.05) from at least one tumor region were classed as regional, and all other expanded tumor TCRs were classed as ubiquitous. Each repertoire was subsampled 100 times to 5,000 TCRs, after which Renyi diversity was computed with the R vegan package. CDR3 similarity networks were built from amino acid triplet string-kernel similarity, with CDR3s being connected when pairwise similarity was above 0.82. The raw public reads went through TCRdb reprocessing: fastp at Q25, MiXCR clone calling, in-frame beta chains kept. Rows are unified per CDR3 protein, each entry keeping the most common DNA and genes. The V and J calls and clone size come from TCRdb's table, not from the authors' own analysis. For this sample there are roughly 19,000 distinct CDR3 sequences; about 15% appear just once. Roughly 30% of the sample is in the top ten clones.

A distance of 12 bases separates the germline ends of V and J, which lose 3 bases and 0 bases respectively. The germline V gene supplies CDR1 KGHSH and CDR2 LQKENI. Including cysteine and phenylalanine, the CDR3 has 17 amino acids. CDR3 DNA is the only sequence kept; it has 51 bases, read in frame from the first base. General study outcomes and caveats: Counts of ubiquitous and regional expanded TCRs correlated with counts of ubiquitous and regional nonsynonymous mutations, respectively. Additional single-cell paired TCR alpha and beta sequencing was considered necessary to confirm, at a functional level, the hypothesis that regional TCRs recognize regional mutations. A correlation was observed between the number of expanded intratumoral alpha and beta TCRs and the tumor nonsynonymous mutation count. Estimated TCR-seq coverage of tumor T cells was only around 6.7% for alpha chains and about 14% for beta chains.

The sample's time point, from its label and the paper: sample taken at primary tumor resection. Donors were 70 or so patients with early-stage, untreated non-small cell lung cancer from the lung TRACERx cohort. TCR sequencing used whole RNA extracted from tumor and nontumor lung tissue, or from cryopreserved PBMC samples, without cell sorting. A patient was chosen for TCR sequencing only when enough RNA was available from at least two tumor regions. Before selection, tumor and adjacent nontumor lung specimens were reviewed by a lung pathologist. The chain uses TRBV18 and TRBJ2-6; possibly the D gene is TRBD1, per 6 matching bases. This TCR derives from a female donor with early-stage non-small cell lung cancer. Material: lung tumor tissue, obtained at surgery. DNA sequence: TGTGCCAGCTCACCCCCGGGACACCTCTCTGGGGCCAACGTCCTGACTTTC. It specifies CASSPPGHLSGANVLTF. Full variable domain (CDR3 extended with the reference TRBV18 and TRBJ2-6 proteins): NAGVMQNPRHLVRRRGQEARLRCSPMKGHSHVYWYRQLPEEGLKFMVYLQKENIIDESGMPKERFSAEFPKEGPSILRIQQVVRGDSAAYFCASSPPGHLSGANVLTFGAGSRLTVL.